These 24 T cell receptor beta chains share one sample of origin, sequenced in a study of beta chain features in type 1 diabetes. Sequenced material consisted of expressed TCRB transcripts (all of the isolated RNA was reverse transcribed). Libraries were prepared by immunoSEQ multiplex PCR; TCRdb keeps only in-frame clonotypes and omits some of them. The table has hundreds of thousands of clones, roughly 16% seen once. Sequencing was carried out using naive CD4+ T cells from blood. Every receptor here comes from a woman aged 18-30 years in good health.

This clone turned up a few times. The chain employs TRBV15 and TRBJ2-7, with a possible D match to TRBD2 (5 bases). Germline assignment: CDR1 LNHNV and CDR2 YYDKDF (reference sequence). With 0 bases removed from V and 5 bases from J, the gap between germline ends came to 8 bases. The CDR3 contains 13 residues. CDR3 residues: CATSREGSDEQYF. Here the CDR3 DNA reads TGTGCCACCAGCAGAGAAGGGAGCGACGAGCAGTACTTC.

The chain is built from TRBV5-4 and TRBJ2-2, with 7 nucleotides matching TRBD1. Trimming took 4 bases from V and 3 from J; bases not matched to a gene: 6. Germline CDR1 SGHNT, CDR2 YYREEE (reference sequence). The CDR3 is 15 residues long. The CDR3 sequence is CASSQGTDDTGELFF. CDR3 coding DNA: TGTGCCAGCAGCCAGGGGACAGACGACACCGGGGAGCTGTTTTTT.

Only a few counts were recorded for this clone. The V gene is TRBV29-1, the J gene TRBJ2-5, with 7 bases that match TRBD1. The germline CDR1 and CDR2 sequences are SQVTM and ANQGSEA. V shed 3 bases and J 4 bases; nucleotides not matched to a gene: 5. The CDR3 consists of 13 residues. The CDR3 protein is CSVDLYRGETQYF. The CDR3 nucleotides are TGCAGCGTTGACTTGTACAGGGGAGAGACCCAGTACTTC.

The rearrangement links TRBV27 to TRBJ1-6; D remains ambiguous. Between the trimmed V and J ends, which lost 5 bases and 5 bases, there was a span of 7 bases. Germline-derived CDR1 and CDR2 are MNHEY and SMNVEV (reference sequence). CDR3 length: 13 residues. The CDR3 here is CASSPRHNSPLHF. The DNA of the CDR3 is TGTGCCAGCAGTCCCCGACATAATTCACCCCTCCACTTT.

The chain uses TRBV11-2 and TRBJ1-2, with 9 bases aligning to TRBD1. The CDR3 spans 15 residues. Unmatched junction bases numbered 10, after V lost 5 bases and J lost 6 bases. CDR1 is SGHAT, CDR2 FQNNGV, per germline. For the CDR3, the DNA is TGTGCCAGCAGCCCCGCGCGGACAGGGGTTAATGGCTACACCTTC. It translates to CASSPARTGVNGYTF.

The V call is TRBV27, the J call TRBJ2-7; the D gene is possibly TRBD2 (5 bases). V lost 8 bases and J lost 0, with 8 bases in between. CDR1 MNHEY and CDR2 SMNVEV come from the germline V gene (reference sequence). The CDR3 sequence is 12 residues long. CDR3 coding DNA: TGTGCCAGCCGGGGAAACTCCTACGAGCAGTACTTC. It codes for CASRGNSYEQYF.

This clone was detected a few times. The rearrangement uses TRBV5-1 and TRBJ2-4; perhaps D is TRBD1 or TRBD2 (5 bases each). With 3 bases removed from V and 0 bases from J, the gap between germline ends came to 7 bases. The CDR3 runs to 14 residues. Germline V lookup: CDR1 SGHRS, CDR2 YFSETQ. CDR3 sequence reads: CASSSGTAKNIQYF. The CDR3 DNA reads TGCGCCAGCAGCTCGGGGACAGCCAAAAACATTCAGTACTTC.

There are a few counts of this clone. This chain uses TRBV7-9 with TRBJ2-1; D call uncertain. Germline assignment: CDR1 SEHNR and CDR2 FQNEAQ (reference sequence). The germline V and J ends were trimmed by 10 bases and 8 bases, with 12 bases remaining between them. The CDR3 loop spans 11 amino acids. DNA for the CDR3: TGTGCCACAAATTTAGCCGATGAGCAGTTCTTC. As protein: CATNLADEQFF.

This clone was seen a few times. The sample has other DNA sequences that encode this CDR3 too. The V and J genes are TRBV28 and TRBJ2-7, with D perhaps TRBD1 (5 bases). The CDR3 runs 13 residues. V lost 2 bases and J 2 bases, leaving 7 bases between the germline ends. In germline, CDR1 is MDHEN, CDR2 SYDVKM. CDR3 sequence (DNA): TGTGCCAGCAGTTTACCAGGGACCTACGAGCAGTACTTC. Translating gives CASSLPGTYEQYF.

This clone was counted only a few times. The genes are TRBV6-6 and TRBJ1-1; perhaps TRBD1 as D (6 bases). The germline V gene encodes CDR1 MNHNY and CDR2 SVGAGI (reference sequence). Trimming cost V 8 bases and J 3 bases, with 7 bases left between them. CDR3 length: 11 residues. DNA for the CDR3: TGTGCCAGCCGACAGGACACTGAAGCTTTCTTT. This codes for CASRQDTEAFF.

This rearrangement joins TRBV18 to TRBJ2-1, with a tentative D call TRBD2 (6 bases). CDR1 is KGHSH, CDR2 LQKENI, per germline. The length of the CDR3 is 13 residues. The V end was cut by 5 bases, the J end by 8 bases, with 13 bases between. This chain's CDR3 is CASSMTRSDEQFF. The CDR3 DNA reads as TGTGCCAGCTCAATGACTAGAAGCGATGAGCAGTTCTTC.

J is TRBJ1-2 and V is TRBV7-8; maybe TRBD1 (5 bases). The CDR3 totals 12 residues. Trimming left V 2 bases short and J 7 bases short, with 8 bases between. The V gene's germline CDR1 is SGHVS and CDR2 FQNEAQ. The CDR3 DNA follows: TGTGCCAGCAGCTTATGGGGGGGTGGCTACACCTTC. Protein product: CASSLWGGGYTF.

With respect to this clone: Other DNA sequences in the same sample also yield this CDR3. The chain employs TRBV6-6 and TRBJ2-7; D remains ambiguous. CDR3 length: 14 residues. The V gene lost 2 bases and the J gene lost 2 bases, with 10 bases spanning the gap. Germline V gene lookup returns CDR1 MNHNY and CDR2 SVGAGI (reference sequence). This CDR3 reads CASSYGGEAYEQYF. In nucleotides, the CDR3 is TGTGCCAGCAGTTACGGCGGAGAAGCCTACGAGCAGTACTTC.

V is TRBV7-9 and J is TRBJ2-5; maybe TRBD2 (6 bases). Germline V gene lookup returns CDR1 SEHNR and CDR2 FQNEAQ (reference sequence). Trimming left V 10 bases short and J 0 bases short, with 15 bases between. The CDR3 contains 14 residues. CDR3 sequence: CATKLSGNQETQYF. The CDR3 bases are TGTGCCACCAAGCTTAGCGGAAACCAAGAGACCCAGTACTTC.

This clone was picked up a small number of times. The gene calls are TRBV5-6 and TRBJ2-3; TRBD2 aligns across 12 bases. This CDR3 region has 17 residues. V shed 0 bases and J 3 bases; nucleotides not matched to a gene: 5. Looked up from germline, CDR1 is SGHDT and CDR2 is YYEEEE. This CDR3 reads CASSLGGTSGSTDTQYF. Written as DNA, the CDR3 is TGTGCCAGCAGCTTGGGCGGGACTAGCGGGTCGACAGATACGCAGTATTTT.

This clone was seen a few times. The J gene is TRBJ2-2, the V gene TRBV7-2; 7 bases map to TRBD2. The germline V gene has CDR1 SGHTA and CDR2 FQGNSA. V shed 4 bases, J shed 5 bases, and the junction held 7 bases outside the gene matches. This CDR3 contains 15 residues. In DNA form, the CDR3 reads TGTGCCAGCAGCTCTTATAGCGGGTCTACCGGGGAGCTGTTTTTT. It yields the protein CASSSYSGSTGELFF.

The chain uses TRBV7-6 and TRBJ2-1, with 13 bases lining up with TRBD2. V shed 1 base, J shed 3 bases, and the junction held 6 bases outside the gene matches. CDR1 and CDR2 from the germline V gene are SGHVS and FNYEAQ. The CDR3 runs to 18 residues. CDR3 bases: TGTGCCAGCAGCTTAGGAGGACTAGCGGGAGATCTCTACAATGAGCAGTTCTTC. As protein: CASSLGGLAGDLYNEQFF.

The rearrangement joins TRBV2 to TRBJ2-2; D ambiguous. The CDR3 loop spans 12 amino acids. V was trimmed by 7 bases and J by 1 base, leaving 4 bases between them. From germline, CDR1 is SNHLY and CDR2 FYNNEI. This CDR3 is CASTENTGELFF. The CDR3, as DNA: TGTGCCAGCACAGAGAACACCGGGGAGCTGTTTTTT.

This clone was picked up a small number of times. The gene calls are TRBV7-8 and TRBJ2-3, with D tentatively TRBD2 (7 bases). Germline V gene sequence: CDR1 SGHVS, CDR2 FQNEAQ. The CDR3 runs to 18 residues. V was trimmed by 0 bases and J by 0 bases, leaving 16 bases between them. The CDR3 nucleotides read TGTGCCAGCAGCTTAGCGAGGGGGAGGGAGTCTAGCACAGATACGCAGTATTTT. It is translated as CASSLARGRESSTDTQYF.

The chain couples TRBV28 to TRBJ1-2; unclear D gene. Trimming took off 2 bases at V and 7 bases at J, with 11 bases between the two ends. CDR3 length: 13 residues. Germline CDR1 and CDR2: MDHEN and SYDVKM. The CDR3 protein is CASSLASLGGYTF. The DNA of the CDR3 is TGTGCCAGCAGTTTAGCATCTCTGGGTGGCTACACCTTC.

The rearrangement joins TRBV18 to TRBJ2-7; D is uncertain. V was pared by 3 bases and J by 2 bases, with 14 bases between. CDR1 KGHSH and CDR2 LQKENI come from the germline V gene. CDR3 length: 15 residues. Here the CDR3 DNA reads TGTGCCAGCTCACCTATGATTAGTGGGGCCTACGAGCAGTACTTC. This encodes CASSPMISGAYEQYF.

The sample holds a few counts of this clone. This chain connects TRBV6-5 to TRBJ2-5; no reliable D call. The V and J ends lost 8 bases and 5 bases respectively, with 12 bases between them. This CDR3 is built from 12 residues. Germline CDR1 MNHEY, CDR2 SVGAGI. The CDR3 sequence is CASRSLAETQYF. CDR3 in DNA: TGTGCCAGCCGGTCACTCGCGGAGACCCAGTACTTC.

This clone was observed a few times. This chain joins TRBV11-3 and TRBJ2-7, with 10 bases lining up with TRBD1. Germline CDR1 reads SGHNT; CDR2 reads YENEEA. The junction had 7 bases not matched to a gene; V was cut back by 5 bases and J by 6 bases. This CDR3 is built from 14 residues. CDR3 in DNA: TGTGCCAGCAGCCCCTTTGGACAGGGGGGCGAGCAGTACTTC. Translating gives CASSPFGQGGEQYF.

The V call is TRBV28, the J call TRBJ2-7; TRBD2 matches at 7 bases. CDR1 MDHEN and CDR2 SYDVKM come from the germline V gene. CDR3 size: 15 residues. V shed 7 bases, J shed 3 bases, and the junction held 12 bases outside the gene matches. CDR3 protein: CASTSFSSGNYEQYF. DNA for the CDR3: TGTGCCAGCACTAGTTTTTCCAGCGGGAACTACGAGCAGTACTTC. The full variable domain, in which reference TRBV28 and TRBJ2-7 provide the parts outside the CDR3, is DVKVTQSSRYLVKRTGEKVFLECVQDMDHENMFWYRQDPGLGLRLIYFSYDVKMKEKGDIPEGYSVSREKKERFSLILESASTNQTSMYLCASTSFSSGNYEQYFGPGTRLTVT.